This is a list of T cell receptor beta chains from one sample in a study of regulatory T cells in long-lasting Graves disease. One entry per CDR3 protein, called by TCRdb with MiXCR from the multiplex PCR reads. The profile shows about 540,000 distinct CDR3 sequences, 13% of them singletons. The data were also submitted as part of a second study, on T cells in Graves' hyperthyroidism and ophthalmopathy.

This material consisted of peripheral blood mononuclear cells (PBMCs), taken at new diagnosis, from a patient treated with antithyroid drugs. The origin of the receptors is a young man with Graves disease. The CDR3 runs from the conserved cysteine through the conserved F or W. The order of the fields is clone size, J gene, V gene, CDR3 protein. Some rows have no size entry. The others give once, few or many, or a class for an expanded clone.

many | TRBJ1-2 | TRBV5-1 | CASSLDYGYTF
many | TRBJ2-7 | TRBV7-2 | CASRPSGASYEQYF
many | TRBJ2-5 | TRBV10-3 | CAISESPGVKGPTRKPQETQYF
many | TRBJ2-1 | TRBV10-1 | CASSGSGRPGNEQFF
NA | TRBJ2-1 | TRBV7-9 | CASSRTSGTTYNEQFF
many | TRBJ2-1 | TRBV6-5 | CASSYSGSGRYNEQFF
many | TRBJ1-5 | TRBV27 | CASSRNDRGNQPQHF
many | TRBJ2-5 | TRBV7-8 | CASSLLQQETQYF
many | TRBJ1-2 | TRBV30 | CAWSVSNYGYTF
NA | TRBJ2-1 | TRBV6-1 | CASNLQGGNEQFF
many | TRBJ2-5 | TRBV20-1 | CSASGPAGGETQYF
many | TRBJ2-7 | TRBV30 | CAWSKGHSYEQYF
many | TRBJ2-5 | TRBV3-1 | CASSQTRSETQYF
few | TRBJ2-1 | TRBV19 | CASSIPSGIIPYNEQFF
once | TRBJ1-5 | TRBV19 | CASTAGTGGNQPQHF
many | TRBJ2-5 | TRBV5-1 | CASSLEGLGETQYF
many | TRBJ2-1 | TRBV20-1 | CSAGSSLALYNEQFF
few | TRBJ2-4 | TRBV19 | CASSMGYGKNIQYF
many | TRBJ2-7 | TRBV10-3 | CAISGQGYEQYF
many | TRBJ2-3 | TRBV9 | CASSVIEGAADTQYF
many | TRBJ2-7 | TRBV30 | CAWSFSSYEQYF
NA | TRBJ2-3 | TRBV29-1 | CSAGGQGAPTDTQYF
many | TRBJ2-5 | TRBV7-3 | CASSSIREETQYF
few | TRBJ2-5 | TRBV5-1 | CASSSRDRGIRETQYF
many | TRBJ2-1 | TRBV29-1 | CSVPEIGYNEQFF
many | TRBJ2-1 | TRBV29-1 | CSVRGRRLDNEQFF
many | TRBJ2-7 | TRBV2 | CASMTSGNTYEQYF
NA | TRBJ2-5 | TRBV18 | CASSPQAGETQYF
NA | TRBJ1-2 | TRBV6-1 | CASSPQETLNYGYTF
many | TRBJ2-1 | TRBV12-3/TRBV12-4 | CASSPPQPVAGVGQFF
many | TRBJ1-1 | TRBV29-1 | CSVGTHNTMNTEAFF
NA | TRBJ1-1 | TRBV29-1 | CSAGTGYTEAFF
many | TRBJ1-5 | TRBV2 | CASSFPGEQPQHF
many | TRBJ2-2 | TRBV24-1 | CATSAKAGTSGRTGELFF
NA | TRBJ2-2 | TRBV18 | CASSPFTQNTGELFF
many | TRBJ2-2 | TRBV4-2 | CASSQATGELFF
many | TRBJ2-1 | TRBV24-1 | CATSDTDRALGNEQFF
NA | TRBJ1-2 | TRBV12-3/TRBV12-4 | CASSFRRGKGYTF
NA | TRBJ2-1 | TRBV7-9 | CASSPGGSYDEQFF
NA | TRBJ1-3 | TRBV20-1 | CSARQGPSGNTIYF
many | TRBJ2-7 | TRBV29-1 | CSAGRASGPYEQYF
many | TRBJ1-1 | TRBV5-6 | CASTSEDRNTEAFF
NA | TRBJ2-7 | TRBV19 | CASKETATPYEQYF
many | TRBJ2-3 | TRBV7-9 | CASSRAVNSDTQYF
many | TRBJ1-1 | TRBV12-3/TRBV12-4 | CANSLRPGRAFF
few | TRBJ2-7 | TRBV5-1 | CASSFRDRGYYEQYF
many | TRBJ2-5 | TRBV20-1 | CSARDRSGRAAETQYF
many | TRBJ2-1 | TRBV7-2 | CASSLASSSPGQFF
many | TRBJ1-2 | TRBV28 | CASSLARTGGHGYTF
NA | TRBJ2-5 | TRBV30 | CAWEPGHQETQYF
few | TRBJ2-7 | TRBV5-4 | CASSLGGRGNYEQYF
NA | TRBJ1-5 | TRBV7-7 | CASSPHSCRGWCNQPQHF
NA | TRBJ2-3 | TRBV5-1 | CASSLAAGTQYF
NA | TRBJ2-1 | TRBV10-3 | CAIKGHVNEQFF
NA | TRBJ1-5 | TRBV15 | CATSRDGGTGVQPQHF
NA | TRBJ2-4 | TRBV7-2 | CASSSGSIGDIQYF